This TCR beta chain was identified during a study of blood T cell repertoires in COVID-19. Study summary: Material from acute and convalescent COVID-19 was sourced from the United States, Italy and Spain. Nucleic acid was either cDNA or gDNA, and it came from T cells, B-cell-depleted T cells, or PBMCs.

The V gene's germline CDR1 is SGHRS and CDR2 YFSETQ. Trimming shortened V by 1 base and J by 1 base, and 8 bases separated the two germline ends. The CDR3 extends over 14 amino acids. Sequencing used immunoSEQ multiplex PCR; TCRdb keeps in-frame clones, though not all of them. The sample includes approximately 100,000 clones, almost 95% of them seen just once. The clonotype originates from a man aged 50-60 years with active COVID-19. The rearrangement links TRBV5-1 to TRBJ1-1; D unresolved. Sequencing was performed on peripheral blood. The CDR3 DNA reads TGCGCCAGCAGCTTGTCCTTATCGAACACTGAAGCTTTCTTT. Amino acids: CASSLSLSNTEAFF.